The 9 T cell receptor beta chains below were found in one sample sequenced in a study of blood T cell repertoires in COVID-19. Sequenced by immunoSEQ multiplex PCR; TCRdb stores in-frame clones only, minus some. The sample holds roughly 500,000 clones; about 88% are singletons and the top ten take roughly 0.92%. Material: peripheral blood. These receptor sequences come from a man aged 18-30 years with COVID-19, enrolled during active disease.

J is TRBJ1-1 and V is TRBV28, with D possibly TRBD1 on 5 matching bases. Germline V CDR1 and CDR2: MDHEN, SYDVKM. The CDR3 consists of 14 residues. Trimming stripped 4 bases from V and 1 base from J, with 10 bases between. CDR3: CASSSGGENTEAFF. The CDR3 DNA follows: TGTGCCAGCAGTTCTGGGGGGGAGAACACTGAAGCTTTCTTT.

The chain is built from TRBV5-1 and TRBJ2-1, with D perhaps matching TRBD1 (6 bases). Trimming stripped 5 bases from V and 3 bases from J, with 18 bases between. Germline assignment: CDR1 SGHRS and CDR2 YFSETQ. The CDR3 contains 16 residues. The CDR3 protein is CASSPLTGNLYNEQFF. DNA for the CDR3: TGCGCCAGCAGTCCTCTTACAGGGAACCTCTACAATGAGCAGTTCTTC.

The CDR3 nucleotides read TGCGCCAGCAGCTTGGCCGCAGCGGGAGTCGGCAATGAGCAGTTCTTC. Translated, it gives CASSLAAAGVGNEQFF. V gene TRBV5-1 combines with J gene TRBJ2-1, with 8 bases matching TRBD2. Per the germline V gene, CDR1 is SGHRS and CDR2 is YFSETQ. This CDR3 has 16 amino acids. Trimming at V came to 0 bases and at J to 6 bases, leaving 8 bases not matched to a gene.

The chain is built from TRBV2 and TRBJ1-6, with D uncertain. Trimming removed 6 bases at V and 6 bases at J, with 9 bases between. The CDR3 is 13 amino acids. Germline CDR1 reads SNHLY; CDR2 reads FYNNEI. In DNA form, the CDR3 reads TGTGCCAGCAGGCCCTCACTTAATTCACCCCTCCACTTT. Translated, it gives CASRPSLNSPLHF.

This clone occurred once. The V and J genes are TRBV25-1 and TRBJ1-1, with D unclear. This CDR3 contains 12 residues. Per the germline V gene, CDR1 is MGHDK and CDR2 is SYGVNS. V was trimmed by 5 bases and J by 4 bases, leaving 8 bases between them. The CDR3 region has the DNA TGTGCCAGCAGTTGGGCAGGCACTGAAGCTTTCTTT. It yields the protein CASSWAGTEAFF.

In regard to this clone: Because it lacks the conserved phenylalanine or tryptophan at the end, this CDR3 is likely a read error. The DNA is left out, because the CDR3 cannot be placed on it with certainty; the CDR3 is given as TCRdb lists it. This chain links TRBV5-4 with TRBJ1-4; TRBD1 is taken as the D call from the table, unchecked against the DNA. Counting both end residues, the CDR3 totals 12 amino acids. Germline CDR1 and CDR2: SGHNT and YYREEE (reference sequence). CDR3 in amino acids: CASSLPGHPILI.

The rearrangement uses TRBV7-9 and TRBJ2-7; 9 positions match TRBD1. V was pared by 5 bases and J by 0 bases, with 8 bases of the junction left unmatched. CDR1 is SEHNR and CDR2 is FQNEAQ in the germline V gene (reference sequence). This CDR3 comprises 16 residues. CDR3 bases: TGTGCCAGCAGCGCAGGGGGGACAGGGAGCTCCTACGAGCAGTACTTC. Translation gives CASSAGGTGSSYEQYF. The full variable domain, completed using reference TRBV7-9 and TRBJ2-7, is DTGVSQNPRHKITKRGQNVTFRCDPISEHNRLYWYRQTLGQGPEFLTYFQNEAQLEKSRLLSDRFSAERPKGSFSTLEIQRTEQGDSAMYLCASSAGGTGSSYEQYFGPGTRLTVT.

The chain carries TRBV7-3 and TRBJ2-7; TRBD2 matches at 7 bases. The CDR3 runs to 15 residues. CDR1 SGHTA and CDR2 FQGTGA come from the germline V gene. Unmatched junction bases numbered 2, after V lost 0 bases and J lost 0 bases. The CDR3, as DNA: TGTGCCAGCAGCTTAACGGGAGGGCCCTCCTACGAGCAGTACTTC. This translates into CASSLTGGPSYEQYF.

V usage is TRBV7-9 and J usage is TRBJ2-3; no firm D call. The length of the CDR3 is 15 residues. Germline V gene sequence: CDR1 SEHNR, CDR2 FQNEAQ (reference sequence). The V gene lost 3 bases and the J gene lost 2 bases, with 12 bases spanning the gap. CDR3 in amino acids: CASSFNPEFTDTQYF. In nucleotides, the CDR3 is TGTGCCAGCAGCTTTAATCCGGAGTTCACAGATACGCAGTATTTT.